A single T cell receptor (beta chain) is shown here with its context. TCRdb's table, derived via immunoSEQ multiplex PCR, lists solely in-frame clones and lacks some. The data contain tens of thousands of clones, 80% to 95% of them singletons. The sample comes from a study of T cell changes during pregnancy in multiple sclerosis. The CDR3 runs to 14 residues. The germline gives CDR1 KGHSH, CDR2 LQKENI. V gave up 3 bases and J gave up 0 bases, with 9 bases separating them. The source is a female donor in good health, enrolled as a control in a pregnancy study. The sample here was peripheral blood, taken in the third trimester of pregnancy. This sequence joins TRBV18 and TRBJ2-7, with a tentative D call TRBD1 (6 bases). This CDR3 is CASSPGQSSYEQYF. CDR3 nucleotide sequence: TGTGCCAGCTCACCTGGACAGAGCTCCTACGAGCAGTACTTC. The full variable domain, with the rest looked up from reference TRBV18 and TRBJ2-7, is NAGVMQNPRHLVRRRGQEARLRCSPMKGHSHVYWYRQLPEEGLKFMVYLQKENIIDESGMPKERFSAEFPKEGPSILRIQQVVRGDSAAYFCASSPGQSSYEQYFGPGTRLTVT.